The 3 T cell receptor beta chains below come from one sample, sequenced in a study of shared clonotypes between healthy human individuals. Profiling relied on immunoSEQ multiplex PCR, and the TCRdb table lists in-frame clones only, not all of them. The sample records about 1,500,000 clones, 96% being singletons. The specimen sequenced was naive CD4+ T cells sorted from blood. Subset denoted: CD45RA+ positively selected. These receptor sequences come from a man aged 30-40 years in good health.

The genes are TRBV5-1 and TRBJ2-2; 7 bases are shared with TRBD1. The ends lost 2 bases at V and 4 bases at J; junction bases unmatched: 5. The CDR3 runs to 15 residues. From germline, CDR1 is SGHRS and CDR2 YFSETQ. The CDR3 sequence is CASSLRGQPTGELFF. In DNA, the CDR3 is TGCGCCAGCAGCTTACGGGGACAGCCCACCGGGGAGCTGTTTTTT.

This clone has only a few counts. Other DNA sequences in this sample translate to the same CDR3. The chain recombines TRBV7-9 with TRBJ2-3; TRBD2 agrees at 8 bases. CDR3 length equals 14 residues. Trimming removed 5 bases from V and 3 bases from J; junction bases left unmatched: 4. Germline CDR1 reads SEHNR; CDR2 reads FQNEAQ (reference sequence). The CDR3 DNA reads TGTGCCAGCAGCAAGCGGGAGTTGACAGATACGCAGTATTTT. This sequence encodes CASSKRELTDTQYF.

This sequence joins TRBV19 and TRBJ2-3; TRBD1 is a possible D gene (5 bases). This CDR3 comprises 14 residues. V dropped 6 bases and J dropped 1 base, with 11 bases sitting between them. Germline values: CDR1 LNHDA, CDR2 SQIVND (reference sequence). The chain's CDR3 is CASRRGGGTDTQYF. As DNA, the CDR3 is TGTGCCAGTAGAAGGGGCGGTGGCACAGATACGCAGTATTTT.